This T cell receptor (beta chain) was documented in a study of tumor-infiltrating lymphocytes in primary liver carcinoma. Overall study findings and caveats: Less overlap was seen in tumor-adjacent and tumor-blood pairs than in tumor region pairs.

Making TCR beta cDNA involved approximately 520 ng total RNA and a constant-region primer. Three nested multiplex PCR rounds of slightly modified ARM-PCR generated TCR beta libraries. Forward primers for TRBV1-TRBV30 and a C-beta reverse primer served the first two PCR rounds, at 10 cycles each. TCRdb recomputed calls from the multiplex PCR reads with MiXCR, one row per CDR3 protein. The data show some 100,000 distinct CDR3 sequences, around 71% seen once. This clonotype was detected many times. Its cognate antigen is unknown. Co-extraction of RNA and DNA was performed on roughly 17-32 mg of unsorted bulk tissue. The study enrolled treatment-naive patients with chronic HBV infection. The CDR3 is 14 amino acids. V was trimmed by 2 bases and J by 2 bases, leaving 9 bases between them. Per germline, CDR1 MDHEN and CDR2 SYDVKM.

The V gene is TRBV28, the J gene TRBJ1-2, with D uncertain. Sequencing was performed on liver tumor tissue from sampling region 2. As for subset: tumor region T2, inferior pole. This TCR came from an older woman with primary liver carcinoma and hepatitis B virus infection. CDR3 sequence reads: CASSLLNKNYGYTF. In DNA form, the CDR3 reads TGTGCCAGCAGTTTACTCAACAAGAACTATGGCTACACCTTC.